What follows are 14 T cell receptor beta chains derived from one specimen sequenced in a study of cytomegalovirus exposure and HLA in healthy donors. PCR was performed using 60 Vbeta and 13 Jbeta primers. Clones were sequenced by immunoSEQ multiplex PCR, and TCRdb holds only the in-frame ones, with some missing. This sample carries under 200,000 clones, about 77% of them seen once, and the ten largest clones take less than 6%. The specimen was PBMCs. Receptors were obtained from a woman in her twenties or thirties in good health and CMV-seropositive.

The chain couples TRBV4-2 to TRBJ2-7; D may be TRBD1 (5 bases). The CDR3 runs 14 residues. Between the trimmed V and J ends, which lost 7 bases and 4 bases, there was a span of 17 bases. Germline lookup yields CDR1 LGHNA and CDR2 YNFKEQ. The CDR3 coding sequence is TGTGCCAGCACCTCCTGGTCAGGGAATTACGAGCAGTACTTC. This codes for CASTSWSGNYEQYF.

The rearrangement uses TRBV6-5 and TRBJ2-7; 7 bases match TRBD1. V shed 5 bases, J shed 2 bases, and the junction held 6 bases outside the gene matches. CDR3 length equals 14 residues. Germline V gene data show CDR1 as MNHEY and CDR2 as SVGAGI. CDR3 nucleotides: TGTGCCAGCAGTCGAAGACAGGGACCCTACGAGCAGTACTTC. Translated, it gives CASSRRQGPYEQYF.

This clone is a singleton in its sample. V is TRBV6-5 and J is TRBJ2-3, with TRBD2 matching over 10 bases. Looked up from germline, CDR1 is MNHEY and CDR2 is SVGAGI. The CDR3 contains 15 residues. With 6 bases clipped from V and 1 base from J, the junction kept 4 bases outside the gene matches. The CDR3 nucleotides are TGTGCCAGCAGATTAGCGGGGGGCCGCACAGATACGCAGTATTTT. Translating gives CASRLAGGRTDTQYF.

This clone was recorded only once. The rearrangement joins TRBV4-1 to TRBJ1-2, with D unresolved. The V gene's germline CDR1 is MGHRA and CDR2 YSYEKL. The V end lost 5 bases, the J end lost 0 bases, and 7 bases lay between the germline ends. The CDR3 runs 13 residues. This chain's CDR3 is CASSSTANYGYTF. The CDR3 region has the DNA TGCGCCAGCAGCTCTACAGCTAACTATGGCTACACCTTC.

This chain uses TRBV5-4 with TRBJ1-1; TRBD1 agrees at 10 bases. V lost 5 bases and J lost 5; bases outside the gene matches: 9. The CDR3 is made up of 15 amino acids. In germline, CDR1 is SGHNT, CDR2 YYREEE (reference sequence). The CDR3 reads CASRQTGGAGTEAFF. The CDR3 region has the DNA TGTGCCAGCAGACAGACAGGGGGCGCAGGGACTGAAGCTTTCTTT.

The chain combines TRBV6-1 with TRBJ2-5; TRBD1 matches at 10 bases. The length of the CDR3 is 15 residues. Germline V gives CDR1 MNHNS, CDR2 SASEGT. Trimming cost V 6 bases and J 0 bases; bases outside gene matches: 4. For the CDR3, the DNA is TGTGCCAGCAGACCGGGACAGGGGTACCAAGAGACCCAGTACTTC. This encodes CASRPGQGYQETQYF.

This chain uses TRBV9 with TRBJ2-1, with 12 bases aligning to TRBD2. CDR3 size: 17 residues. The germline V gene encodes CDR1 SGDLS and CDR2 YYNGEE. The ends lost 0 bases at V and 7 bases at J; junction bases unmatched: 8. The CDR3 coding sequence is TGTGCCAGCAGCGTAGGTACGACTAGCGGGGGTGGGAATGAGCAGTTCTTC. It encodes CASSVGTTSGGGNEQFF.

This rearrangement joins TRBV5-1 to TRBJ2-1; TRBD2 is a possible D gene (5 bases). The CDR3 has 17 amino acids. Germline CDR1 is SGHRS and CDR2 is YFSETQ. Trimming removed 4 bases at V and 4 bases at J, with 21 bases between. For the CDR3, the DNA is TGCGCCAGCAGCATCTGGGATAAGAAGCGGCCTTACAATGAGCAGTTCTTC. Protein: CASSIWDKKRPYNEQFF.

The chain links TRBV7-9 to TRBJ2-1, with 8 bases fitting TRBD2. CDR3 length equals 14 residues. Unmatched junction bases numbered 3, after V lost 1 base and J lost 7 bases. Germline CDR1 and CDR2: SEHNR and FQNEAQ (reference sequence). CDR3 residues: CASSLVGTSNEQFF. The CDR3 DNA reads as TGTGCCAGCAGCTTAGTTGGGACTAGTAATGAGCAGTTCTTC.

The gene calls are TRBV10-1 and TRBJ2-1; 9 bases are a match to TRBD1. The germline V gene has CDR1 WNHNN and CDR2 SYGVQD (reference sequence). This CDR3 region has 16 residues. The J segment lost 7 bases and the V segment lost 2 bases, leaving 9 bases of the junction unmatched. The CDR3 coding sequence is TGCGCCAGCAGTGAGCTCCTAGGGACAGGGAGGAATGAGCAGTTCTTC. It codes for CASSELLGTGRNEQFF.

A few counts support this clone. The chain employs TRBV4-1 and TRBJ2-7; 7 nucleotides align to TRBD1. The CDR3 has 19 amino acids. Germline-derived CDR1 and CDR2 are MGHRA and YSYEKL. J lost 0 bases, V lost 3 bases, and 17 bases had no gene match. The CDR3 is CASSQIRRVRDSSSYEQYF. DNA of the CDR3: TGCGCCAGCAGCCAGATAAGAAGGGTCCGGGACAGCTCCTCCTACGAGCAGTACTTC.

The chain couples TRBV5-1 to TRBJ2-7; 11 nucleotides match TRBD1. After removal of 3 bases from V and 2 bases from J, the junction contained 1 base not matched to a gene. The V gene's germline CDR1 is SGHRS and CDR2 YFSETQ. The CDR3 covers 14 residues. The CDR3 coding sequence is TGCGCCAGCAGCTGGACAGGGGGCCCCTACGAGCAGTACTTC. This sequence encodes CASSWTGGPYEQYF. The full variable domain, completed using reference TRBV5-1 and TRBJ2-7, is KAGVTQTPRYLIKTRGQQVTLSCSPISGHRSVSWYQQTPGQGLQFLFEYFSETQRNKGNFPGRFSGRQFSNSRSEMNVSTLELGDSALYLCASSWTGGPYEQYFGPGTRLTVT.

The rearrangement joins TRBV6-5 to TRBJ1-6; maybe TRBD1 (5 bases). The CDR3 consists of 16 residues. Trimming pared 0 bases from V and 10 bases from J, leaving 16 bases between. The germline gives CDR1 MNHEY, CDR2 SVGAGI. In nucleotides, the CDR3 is TGTGCCAGCAGTTACTCAAGTAAGGGGAACATCTCACCCCTCCACTTT. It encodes CASSYSSKGNISPLHF.

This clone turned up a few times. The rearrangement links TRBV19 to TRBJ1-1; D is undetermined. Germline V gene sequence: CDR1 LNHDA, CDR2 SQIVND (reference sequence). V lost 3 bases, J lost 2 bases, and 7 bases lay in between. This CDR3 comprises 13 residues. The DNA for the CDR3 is TGTGCCAGTAGTATGGCCAAAAACACTGAAGCTTTCTTT. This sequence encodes CASSMAKNTEAFF.